This T cell receptor (beta chain) was sequenced during a study of technical replicates of blood from a few donors (dated by TCRdb to about 2017). Germline trimming amounts to 7 bases on V and 1 base on J, with 4 as the count of junction bases outside the gene matches. The germline V gene yields SNHLY for CDR1 and FYNNEI for CDR2. Inclusive of the bounding cysteine and phenylalanine, the CDR3 is 14 residues long. Kept here is only the CDR3 DNA, which spans 42 bases and is read in frame from base 1. The library was prepared using the immunoSEQ multiplex PCR assay. Not all clones reach the TCRdb copy of this immuneACCESS table, which keeps in-frame sequences only. Checked studies attribute under half of the gap to unresolved V genes and leave the rest unexplained. The sample records roughly 57,000 clones, around 96% of which are singletons. The ten largest clones add up to about 3.2% of the sample. Concerning this clone: Its antigen is unknown. Base qualities were left out, and no much larger clone turns up one base away.

Recombination connected TRBV2 to TRBJ1-1; 9 bases in between match TRBD1. The source material was PBMCs. The TCR originated in a human donor in good health. Some clones in this sample may be carry-over from other donors' samples. The DNA reads TGTGCCAGCAAAAAGGGACAGGGGAACACTGAAGCTTTCTTT. This gives the protein CASKKGQGNTEAFF. Reference TRBV2 and TRBJ1-1 proteins supply the regions before and after the CDR3; the full variable domain is: EPEVTQTPSHQVTQMGQEVILRCVPISNHLYFYWYRQILGQKVEFLVSFYNNEISEKSEIFDDQFSVERPDGSNFTLKIRSTKLEDSAMYFCASKKGQGNTEAFFGQGTRLTVV.